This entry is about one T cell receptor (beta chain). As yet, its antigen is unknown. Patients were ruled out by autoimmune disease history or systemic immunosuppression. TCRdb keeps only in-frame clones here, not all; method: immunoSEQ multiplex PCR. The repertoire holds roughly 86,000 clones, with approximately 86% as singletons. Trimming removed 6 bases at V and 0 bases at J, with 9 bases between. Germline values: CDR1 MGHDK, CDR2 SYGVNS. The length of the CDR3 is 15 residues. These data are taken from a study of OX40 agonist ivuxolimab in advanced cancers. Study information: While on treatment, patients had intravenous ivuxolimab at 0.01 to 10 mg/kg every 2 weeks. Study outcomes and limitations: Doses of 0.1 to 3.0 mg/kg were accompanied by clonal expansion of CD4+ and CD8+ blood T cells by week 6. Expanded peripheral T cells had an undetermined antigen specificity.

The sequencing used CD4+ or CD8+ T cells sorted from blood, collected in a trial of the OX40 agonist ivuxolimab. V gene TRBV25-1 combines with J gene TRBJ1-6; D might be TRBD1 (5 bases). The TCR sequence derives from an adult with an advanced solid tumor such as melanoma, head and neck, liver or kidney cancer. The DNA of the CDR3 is TGTGCCAGCAGGGGGGTAGGCTCCTATAATTCACCCCTCCACTTT. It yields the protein CASRGVGSYNSPLHF.